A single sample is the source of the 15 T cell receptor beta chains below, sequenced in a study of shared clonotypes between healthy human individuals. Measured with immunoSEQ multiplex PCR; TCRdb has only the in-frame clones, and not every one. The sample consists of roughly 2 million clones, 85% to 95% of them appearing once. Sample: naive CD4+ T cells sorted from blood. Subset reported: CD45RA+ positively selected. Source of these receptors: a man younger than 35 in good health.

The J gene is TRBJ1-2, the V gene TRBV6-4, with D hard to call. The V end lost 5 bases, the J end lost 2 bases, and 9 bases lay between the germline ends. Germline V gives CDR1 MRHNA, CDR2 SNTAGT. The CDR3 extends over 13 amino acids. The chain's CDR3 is CASSPDGNYGYTF. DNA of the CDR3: TGTGCCAGCAGTCCGGACGGGAACTATGGCTACACCTTC.

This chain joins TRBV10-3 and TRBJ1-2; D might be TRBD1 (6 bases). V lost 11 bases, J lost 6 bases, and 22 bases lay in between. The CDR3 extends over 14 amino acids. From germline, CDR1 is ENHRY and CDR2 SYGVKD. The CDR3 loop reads CASDPGGQSNGYTF. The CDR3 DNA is TGTGCCTCAGACCCTGGGGGGCAGTCCAATGGCTACACCTTC.

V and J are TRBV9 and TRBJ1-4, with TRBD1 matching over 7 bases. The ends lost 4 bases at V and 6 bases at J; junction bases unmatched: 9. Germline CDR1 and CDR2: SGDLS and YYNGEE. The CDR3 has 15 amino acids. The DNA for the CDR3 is TGTGCCAGCAGCACTAGTACAGGGGTTGATGAAAAACTGTTTTTT. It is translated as CASSTSTGVDEKLFF.

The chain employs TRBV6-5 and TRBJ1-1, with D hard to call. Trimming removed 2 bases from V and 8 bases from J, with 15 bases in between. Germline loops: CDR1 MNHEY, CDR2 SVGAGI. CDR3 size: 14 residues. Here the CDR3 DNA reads TGTGCCAGCAGTTACCTCACGCGACGTGGCGAAGCTTTCTTT. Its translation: CASSYLTRRGEAFF.

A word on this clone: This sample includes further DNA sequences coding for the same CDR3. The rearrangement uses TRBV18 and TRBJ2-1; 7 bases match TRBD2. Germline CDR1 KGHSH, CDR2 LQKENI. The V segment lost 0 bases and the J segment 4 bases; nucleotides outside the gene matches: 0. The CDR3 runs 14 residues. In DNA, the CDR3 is TGTGCCAGCTCACCACCGGGACTATACAATGAGCAGTTCTTC. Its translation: CASSPPGLYNEQFF.

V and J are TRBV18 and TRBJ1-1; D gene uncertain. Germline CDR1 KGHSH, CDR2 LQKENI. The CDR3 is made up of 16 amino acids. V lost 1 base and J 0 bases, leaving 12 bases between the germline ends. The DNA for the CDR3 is TGTGCCAGCTCACCACGGAACCTGGGTATGAACACTGAAGCTTTCTTT. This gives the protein CASSPRNLGMNTEAFF.

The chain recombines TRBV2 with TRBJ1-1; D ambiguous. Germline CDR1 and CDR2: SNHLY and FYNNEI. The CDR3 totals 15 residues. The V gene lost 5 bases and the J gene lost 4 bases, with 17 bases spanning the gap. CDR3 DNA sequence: TGTGCCAGCAGTAACCGGGCCCTTGGGAGCACTGAAGCTTTCTTT. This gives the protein CASSNRALGSTEAFF.

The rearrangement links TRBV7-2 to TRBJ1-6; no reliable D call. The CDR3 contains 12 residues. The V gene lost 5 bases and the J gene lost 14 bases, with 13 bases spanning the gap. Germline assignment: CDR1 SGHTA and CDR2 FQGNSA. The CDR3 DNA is TGTGCCAGCAGCCCCGAGACGTCCACCCTCCACTTT. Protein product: CASSPETSTLHF.

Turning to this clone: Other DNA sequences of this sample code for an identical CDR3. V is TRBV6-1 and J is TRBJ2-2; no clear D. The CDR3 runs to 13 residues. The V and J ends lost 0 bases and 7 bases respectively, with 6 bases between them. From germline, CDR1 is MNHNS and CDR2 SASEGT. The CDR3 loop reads CASSEARIGELFF. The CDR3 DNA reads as TGTGCCAGCAGTGAAGCCCGAATCGGGGAGCTGTTTTTT.

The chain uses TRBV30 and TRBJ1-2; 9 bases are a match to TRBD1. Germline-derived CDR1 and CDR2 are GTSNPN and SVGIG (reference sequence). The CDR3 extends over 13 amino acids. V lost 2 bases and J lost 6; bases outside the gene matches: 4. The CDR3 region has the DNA TGTGCCTGGAGTTTAGGGACAGGGAATGGCTACACCTTC. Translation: CAWSLGTGNGYTF.

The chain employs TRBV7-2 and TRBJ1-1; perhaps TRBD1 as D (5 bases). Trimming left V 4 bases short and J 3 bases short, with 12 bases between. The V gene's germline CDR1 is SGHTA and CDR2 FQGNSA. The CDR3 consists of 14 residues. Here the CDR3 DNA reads TGTGCCAGCAGCTCATACCGGGGCTACACTGAAGCTTTCTTT. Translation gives CASSSYRGYTEAFF.

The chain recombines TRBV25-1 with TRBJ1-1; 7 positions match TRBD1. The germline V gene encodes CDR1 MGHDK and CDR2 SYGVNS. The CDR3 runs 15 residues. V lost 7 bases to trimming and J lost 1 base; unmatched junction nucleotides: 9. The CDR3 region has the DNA TGTGCCAGCACCCTATCCGGGACAGAGAACACTGAAGCTTTCTTT. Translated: CASTLSGTENTEAFF.

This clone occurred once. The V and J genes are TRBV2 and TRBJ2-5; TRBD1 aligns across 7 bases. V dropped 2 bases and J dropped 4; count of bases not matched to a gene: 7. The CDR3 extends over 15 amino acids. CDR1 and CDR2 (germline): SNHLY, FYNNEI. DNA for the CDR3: TGTGCCAGCAGTGAAAGGACAGGCGGAGTAGAGACCCAGTACTTC. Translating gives CASSERTGGVETQYF.

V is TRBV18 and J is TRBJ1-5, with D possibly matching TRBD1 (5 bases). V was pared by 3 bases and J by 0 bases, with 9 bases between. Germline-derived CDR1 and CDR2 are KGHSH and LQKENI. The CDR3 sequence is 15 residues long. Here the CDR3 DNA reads TGTGCCAGCTCACCCCAGGGTCATAGCAATCAGCCCCAGCATTTT. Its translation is CASSPQGHSNQPQHF.

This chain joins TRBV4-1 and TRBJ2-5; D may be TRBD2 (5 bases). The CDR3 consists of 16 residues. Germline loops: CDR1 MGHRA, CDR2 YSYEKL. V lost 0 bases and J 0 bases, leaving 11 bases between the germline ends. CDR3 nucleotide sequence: TGCGCCAGCAGCCAAGAGGACTCCGGGTACCAAGAGACCCAGTACTTC. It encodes CASSQEDSGYQETQYF.